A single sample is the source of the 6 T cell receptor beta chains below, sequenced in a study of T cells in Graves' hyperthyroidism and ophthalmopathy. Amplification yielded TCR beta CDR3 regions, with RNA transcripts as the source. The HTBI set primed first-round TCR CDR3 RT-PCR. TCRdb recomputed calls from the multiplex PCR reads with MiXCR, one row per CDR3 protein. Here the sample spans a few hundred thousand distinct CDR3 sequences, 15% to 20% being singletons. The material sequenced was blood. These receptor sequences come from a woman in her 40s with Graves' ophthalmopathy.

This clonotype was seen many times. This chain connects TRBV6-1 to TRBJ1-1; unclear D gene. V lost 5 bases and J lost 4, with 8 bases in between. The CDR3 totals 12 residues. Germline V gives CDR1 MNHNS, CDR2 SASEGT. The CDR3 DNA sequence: TGTGCCAGCAGTAATCACTTCACTGAAGCTTTCTTT. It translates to CASSNHFTEAFF.

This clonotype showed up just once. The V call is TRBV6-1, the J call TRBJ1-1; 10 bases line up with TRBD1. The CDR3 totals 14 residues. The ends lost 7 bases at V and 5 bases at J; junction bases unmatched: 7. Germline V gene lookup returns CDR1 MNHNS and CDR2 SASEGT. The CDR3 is CASNRGQGVTEAFF. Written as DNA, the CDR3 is TGTGCCAGCAACCGAGGACAGGGGGTAACTGAAGCTTTCTTT.

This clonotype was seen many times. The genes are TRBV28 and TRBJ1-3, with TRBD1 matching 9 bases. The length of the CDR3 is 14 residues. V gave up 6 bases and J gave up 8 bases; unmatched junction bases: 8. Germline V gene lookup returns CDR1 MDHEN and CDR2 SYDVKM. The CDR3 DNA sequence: TGTGCCAGCAGCGCGGGACAGGGTTGGTACACCATATATTTT. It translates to CASSAGQGWYTIYF.

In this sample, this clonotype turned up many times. CDR3 sequence (DNA): TGTGCCAGCAGCCCAACGGGACAGGGGAGTAACTATGGCTACACCTTC. Protein: CASSPTGQGSNYGYTF. V usage is TRBV7-8 and J usage is TRBJ1-2, with 10 bases matching TRBD1. The CDR3 is made up of 16 amino acids. V lost 5 bases and J lost 1; bases outside the gene matches: 7. Germline V gene lookup returns CDR1 SGHVS and CDR2 FQNEAQ.

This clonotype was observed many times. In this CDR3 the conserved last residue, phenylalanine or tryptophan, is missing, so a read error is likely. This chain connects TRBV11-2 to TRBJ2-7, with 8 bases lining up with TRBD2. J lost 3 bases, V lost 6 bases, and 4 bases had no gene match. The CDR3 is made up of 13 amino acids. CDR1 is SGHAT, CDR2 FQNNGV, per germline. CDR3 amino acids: CASSPGTSYEQYL. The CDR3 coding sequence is TGTGCCAGCAGTCCCGGGACTAGCTACGAGCAGTACCTC.

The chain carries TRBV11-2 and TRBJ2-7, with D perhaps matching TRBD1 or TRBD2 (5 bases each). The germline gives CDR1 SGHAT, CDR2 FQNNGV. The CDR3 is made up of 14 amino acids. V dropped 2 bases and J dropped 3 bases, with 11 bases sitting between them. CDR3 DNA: TGTGCCAGCAGCTTACGGGGCAACCACTACGAGCAGTACTTC. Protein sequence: CASSLRGNHYEQYF. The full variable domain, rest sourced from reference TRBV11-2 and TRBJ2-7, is EAGVAQSPRYKIIEKRQSVAFWCNPISGHATLYWYQQILGQGPKLLIQFQNNGVVDDSQLPKDRFSAERLKGVDSTLKIQPAKLEDSAVYLCASSLRGNHYEQYFGPGTRLTVT.